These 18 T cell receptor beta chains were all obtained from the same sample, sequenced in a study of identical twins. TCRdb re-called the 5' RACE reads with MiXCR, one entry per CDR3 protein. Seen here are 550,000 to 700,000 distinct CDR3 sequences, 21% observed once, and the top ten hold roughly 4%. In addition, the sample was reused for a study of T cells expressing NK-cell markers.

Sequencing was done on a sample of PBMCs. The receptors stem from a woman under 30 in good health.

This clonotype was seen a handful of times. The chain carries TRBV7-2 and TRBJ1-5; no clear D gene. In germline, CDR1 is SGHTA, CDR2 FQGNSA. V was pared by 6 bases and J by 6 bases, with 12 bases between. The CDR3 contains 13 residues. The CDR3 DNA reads TGTGCCAGCAGTTCCGGTGCTTCTCAGCCCCAGCATTTT. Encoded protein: CASSSGASQPQHF.

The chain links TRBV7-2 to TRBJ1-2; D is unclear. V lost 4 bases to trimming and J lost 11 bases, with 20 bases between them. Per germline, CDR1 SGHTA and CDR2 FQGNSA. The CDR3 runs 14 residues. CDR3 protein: CASSSKEARFGYTF. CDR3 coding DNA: TGTGCCAGCAGCTCCAAGGAGGCAAGGTTTGGGTACACCTTC. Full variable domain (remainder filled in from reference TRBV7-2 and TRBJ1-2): GAGVSQSPSNKVTEKGKDVELRCDPISGHTALYWYRQSLGQGLEFLIYFQGNSAPDKSGLPSDRFSAERTGGSVSTLTIQRTQQEDSAVYLCASSSKEARFGYTFGSGTRLTVV.

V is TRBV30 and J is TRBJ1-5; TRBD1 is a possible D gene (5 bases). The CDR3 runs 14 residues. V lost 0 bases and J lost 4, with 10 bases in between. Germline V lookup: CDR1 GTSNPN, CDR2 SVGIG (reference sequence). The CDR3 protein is CAWSVQGSNQPQHF. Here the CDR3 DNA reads TGTGCCTGGAGTGTGCAGGGTAGTAATCAGCCCCAGCATTTT.

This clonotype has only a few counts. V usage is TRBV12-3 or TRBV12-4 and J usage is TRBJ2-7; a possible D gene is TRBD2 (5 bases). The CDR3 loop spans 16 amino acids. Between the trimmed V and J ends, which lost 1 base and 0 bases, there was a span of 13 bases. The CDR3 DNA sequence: TGTGCCAGCAGTTTAGGGGTCTGGGGAGACTCCTACGAGCAGTACTTC. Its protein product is CASSLGVWGDSYEQYF.

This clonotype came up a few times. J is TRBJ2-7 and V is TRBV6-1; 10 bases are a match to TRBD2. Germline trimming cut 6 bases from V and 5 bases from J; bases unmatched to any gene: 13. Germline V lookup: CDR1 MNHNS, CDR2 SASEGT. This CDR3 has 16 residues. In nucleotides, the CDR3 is TGTGCCAGCAGCTCTAATCCTAGCGGGAGAGGGGACGAGCAGTACTTC. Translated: CASSSNPSGRGDEQYF.

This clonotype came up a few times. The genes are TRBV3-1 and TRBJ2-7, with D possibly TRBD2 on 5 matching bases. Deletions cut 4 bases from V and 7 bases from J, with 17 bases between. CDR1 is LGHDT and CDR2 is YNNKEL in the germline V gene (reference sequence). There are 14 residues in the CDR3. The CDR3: CASSRTRVLGEQYF. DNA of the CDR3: TGTGCCAGCAGCCGAACGCGGGTTCTTGGGGAGCAGTACTTC.

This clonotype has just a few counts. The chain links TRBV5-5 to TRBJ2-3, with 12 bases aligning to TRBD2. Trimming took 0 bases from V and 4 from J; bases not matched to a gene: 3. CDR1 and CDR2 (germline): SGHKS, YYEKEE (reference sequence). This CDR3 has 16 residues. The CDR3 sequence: CASSLALAGGPDTQYF. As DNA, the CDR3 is TGTGCCAGCAGCTTGGCACTAGCGGGGGGTCCAGATACGCAGTATTTT.

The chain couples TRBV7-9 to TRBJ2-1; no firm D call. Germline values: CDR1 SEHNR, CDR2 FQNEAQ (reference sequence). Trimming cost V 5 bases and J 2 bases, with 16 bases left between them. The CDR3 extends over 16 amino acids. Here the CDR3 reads CASSPAHQGAYNEQFF. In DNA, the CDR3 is TGTGCCAGCAGCCCCGCCCACCAAGGCGCCTACAATGAGCAGTTCTTC.

Here the CDR3 DNA reads TGTGCCAGCAGTCCAGCCGGACGGGGTACGCAGTATTTT. Its protein product is CASSPAGRGTQYF. V is TRBV6-2 or TRBV6-3 and J is TRBJ2-3; perhaps TRBD2 as D (5 bases). V was shortened by 5 bases and J by 8 bases, with 14 bases between the two germline ends. This CDR3 is built from 13 residues. The V gene's germline CDR1 is MNHEY and CDR2 SVGEGT.

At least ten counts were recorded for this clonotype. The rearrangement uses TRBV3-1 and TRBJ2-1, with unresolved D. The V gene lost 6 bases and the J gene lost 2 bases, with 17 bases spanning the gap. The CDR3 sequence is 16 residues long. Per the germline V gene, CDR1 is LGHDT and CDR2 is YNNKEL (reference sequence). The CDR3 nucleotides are TGTGCCAGCAGTCCCCCAGCGCTCGACACCTACAATGAGCAGTTCTTC. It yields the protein CASSPPALDTYNEQFF.

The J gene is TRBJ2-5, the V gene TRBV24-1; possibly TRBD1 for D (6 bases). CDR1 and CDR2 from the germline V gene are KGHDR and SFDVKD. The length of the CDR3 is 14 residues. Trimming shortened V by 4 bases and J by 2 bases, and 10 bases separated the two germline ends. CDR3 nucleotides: TGTGCCACCAGTGAAGGGACATCTCAAGAGACCCAGTACTTC. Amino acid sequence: CATSEGTSQETQYF.

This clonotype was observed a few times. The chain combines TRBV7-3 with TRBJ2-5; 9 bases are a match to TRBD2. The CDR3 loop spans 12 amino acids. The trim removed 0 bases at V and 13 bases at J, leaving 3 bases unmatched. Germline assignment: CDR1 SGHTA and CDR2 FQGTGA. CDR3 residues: CASSLTRGGLYF. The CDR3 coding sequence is TGTGCCAGCAGCTTAACGCGGGGGGGATTGTACTTC.

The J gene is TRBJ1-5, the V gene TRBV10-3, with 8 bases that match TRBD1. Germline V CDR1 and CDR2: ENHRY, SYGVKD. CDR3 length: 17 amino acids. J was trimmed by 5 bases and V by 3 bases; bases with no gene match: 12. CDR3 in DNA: TGTGCCATCAGTGAACGAACACAGGGGGAGGGCGATCAGCCCCAGCATTTT. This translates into CAISERTQGEGDQPQHF.

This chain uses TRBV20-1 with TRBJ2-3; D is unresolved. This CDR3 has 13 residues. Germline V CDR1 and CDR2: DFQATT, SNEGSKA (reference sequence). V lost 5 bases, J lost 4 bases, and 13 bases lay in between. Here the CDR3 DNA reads TGCAGTGCTTCCGGTTTTCTTTCAGATACGCAGTATTTT. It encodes CSASGFLSDTQYF.

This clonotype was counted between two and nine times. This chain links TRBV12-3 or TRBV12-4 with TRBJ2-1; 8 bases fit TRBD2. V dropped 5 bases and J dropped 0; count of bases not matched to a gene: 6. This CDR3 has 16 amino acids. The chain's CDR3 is CASSHPSGSSYNEQFF. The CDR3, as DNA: TGTGCCAGCAGTCACCCAAGCGGGAGCTCCTACAATGAGCAGTTCTTC.

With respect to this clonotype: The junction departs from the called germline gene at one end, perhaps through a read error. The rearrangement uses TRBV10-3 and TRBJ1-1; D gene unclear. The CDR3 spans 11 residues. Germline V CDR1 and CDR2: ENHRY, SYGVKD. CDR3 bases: TGTGCCATCCGCGCTAACAGTGAAGCTTTCTTT. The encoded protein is CAIRANSEAFF.

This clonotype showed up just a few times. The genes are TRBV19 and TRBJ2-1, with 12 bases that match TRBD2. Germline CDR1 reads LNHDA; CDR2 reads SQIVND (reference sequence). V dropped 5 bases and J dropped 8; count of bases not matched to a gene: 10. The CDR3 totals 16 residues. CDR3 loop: CASSWTSGDRGDEQFF. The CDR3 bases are TGTGCCAGTAGTTGGACTAGCGGGGACCGCGGGGATGAGCAGTTCTTC.

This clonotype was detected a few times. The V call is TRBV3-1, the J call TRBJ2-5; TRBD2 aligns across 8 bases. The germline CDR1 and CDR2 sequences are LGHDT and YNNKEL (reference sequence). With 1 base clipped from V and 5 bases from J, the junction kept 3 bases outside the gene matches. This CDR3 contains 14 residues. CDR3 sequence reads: CASSQAGGGETQYF. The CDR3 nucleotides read TGTGCCAGCAGCCAAGCGGGAGGGGGGGAGACCCAGTACTTC.